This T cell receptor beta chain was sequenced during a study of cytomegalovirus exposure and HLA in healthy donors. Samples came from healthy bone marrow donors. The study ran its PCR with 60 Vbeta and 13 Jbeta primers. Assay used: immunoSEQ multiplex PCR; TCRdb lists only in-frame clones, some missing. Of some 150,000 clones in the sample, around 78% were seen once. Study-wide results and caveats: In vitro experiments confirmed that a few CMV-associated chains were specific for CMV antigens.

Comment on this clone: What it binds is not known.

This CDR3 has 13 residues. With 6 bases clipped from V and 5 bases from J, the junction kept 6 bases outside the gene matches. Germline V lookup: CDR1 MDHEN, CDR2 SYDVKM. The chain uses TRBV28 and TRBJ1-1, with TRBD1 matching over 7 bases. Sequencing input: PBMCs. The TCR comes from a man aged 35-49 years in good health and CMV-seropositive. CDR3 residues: CASRDRVSTEAFF. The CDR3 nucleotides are TGTGCCAGCAGAGACAGGGTGTCGACTGAAGCTTTCTTT.